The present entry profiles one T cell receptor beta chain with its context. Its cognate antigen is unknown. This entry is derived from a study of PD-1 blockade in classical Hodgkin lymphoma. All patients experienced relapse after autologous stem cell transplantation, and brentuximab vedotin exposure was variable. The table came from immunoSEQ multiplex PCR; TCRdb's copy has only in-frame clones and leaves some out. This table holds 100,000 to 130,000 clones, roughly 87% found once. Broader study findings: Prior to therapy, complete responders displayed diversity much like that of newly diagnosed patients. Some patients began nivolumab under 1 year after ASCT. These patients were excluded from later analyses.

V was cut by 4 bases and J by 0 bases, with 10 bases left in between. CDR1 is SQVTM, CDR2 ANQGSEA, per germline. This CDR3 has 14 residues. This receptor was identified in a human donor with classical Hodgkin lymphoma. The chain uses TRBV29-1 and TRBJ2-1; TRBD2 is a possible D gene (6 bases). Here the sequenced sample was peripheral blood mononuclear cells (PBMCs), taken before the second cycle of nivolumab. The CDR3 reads CSVASGVSYNEQFF. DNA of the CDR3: TGCAGCGTTGCCTCGGGGGTCTCCTACAATGAGCAGTTCTTC.